This T cell receptor (beta chain) was sequenced for a study of identical twins. This clonotype occurred many times. One entry per CDR3 protein, called by TCRdb with MiXCR from the 5' RACE reads. The sample lists 220,000 or so distinct CDR3 sequences; approximately 7% were seen once. Germline-derived CDR1 and CDR2 are DFQATT and SNEGSKA (reference sequence). V was clipped by 0 bases and J by 0 bases, with 8 bases between them. The CDR3 covers 14 residues. The same specimen was also included in a second study, on yellow fever vaccine responses in identical twins.

Sequenced sample: memory (CD45RO+) T cells sorted from blood. The receptor's source is a woman younger than 30 in good health. V is TRBV20-1 and J is TRBJ1-2; no firm D call. The CDR3 reads CSARDAKTNYGYTF. The CDR3 region has the DNA TGCAGTGCTAGAGACGCGAAGACTAACTATGGCTACACCTTC.